The subject of this entry is one T cell receptor (beta chain). These data are taken from a study of blood T cell repertoires in COVID-19. Study-level information: There were acute and convalescent COVID-19 samples, and they came from the United States, Italy and Spain. T cells, B-cell-depleted T cells, or PBMCs provided the cDNA or gDNA that served as material.

The trim removed 1 base at V and 4 bases at J, leaving 6 bases unmatched. In germline, CDR1 is SQVTM, CDR2 ANQGSEA. This CDR3 comprises 14 residues. Sequenced by immunoSEQ multiplex PCR; TCRdb stores in-frame clones only, minus some. The profile shows approximately 170,000 clones, approximately 77% of them singletons. The genes are TRBV29-1 and TRBJ1-1; TRBD1 matches at 7 bases. The sample comprised peripheral blood. This TCR was recovered from an elderly woman with active or convalescent COVID-19. The CDR3 nucleotides read TGCAGCGTTGAAGGGGGCCAGGGGGTCACTGAAGCTTTCTTT. Protein: CSVEGGQGVTEAFF.